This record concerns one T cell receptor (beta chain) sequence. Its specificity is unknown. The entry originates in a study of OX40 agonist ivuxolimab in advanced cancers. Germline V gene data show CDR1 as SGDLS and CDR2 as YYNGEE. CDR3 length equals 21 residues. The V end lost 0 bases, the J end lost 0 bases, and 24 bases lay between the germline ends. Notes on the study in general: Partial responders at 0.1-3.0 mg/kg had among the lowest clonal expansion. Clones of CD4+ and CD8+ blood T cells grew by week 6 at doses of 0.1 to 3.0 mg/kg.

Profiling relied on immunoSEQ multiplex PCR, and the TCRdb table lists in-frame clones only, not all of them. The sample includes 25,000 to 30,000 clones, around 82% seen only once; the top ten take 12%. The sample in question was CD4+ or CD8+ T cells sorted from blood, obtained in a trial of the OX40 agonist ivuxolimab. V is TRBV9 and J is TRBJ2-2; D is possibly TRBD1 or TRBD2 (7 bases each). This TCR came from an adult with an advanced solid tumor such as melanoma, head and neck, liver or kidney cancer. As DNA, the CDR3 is TGTGCCAGCAGCGTAGCTCGCGGGGGACAGAGGGGGGATCCGAACACCGGGGAGCTGTTTTTT. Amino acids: CASSVARGGQRGDPNTGELFF.